This T cell receptor (beta chain) stems from a study of T cells in localized non-small cell lung cancer. This clone was counted once. Its antigen is unidentified. V gave up 3 bases and J gave up 5 bases, with 11 bases separating them. Looked up from germline, CDR1 is MNHEY and CDR2 is SVGAGI. The CDR3 loop spans 14 amino acids. The repertoire was sequenced with immunoSEQ multiplex PCR; TCRdb's copy has only in-frame clones and lacks some. The repertoire includes about 40,000 clones, around 87% of them detected once, and about 3.5% sits in the top ten. Study-wide findings and caveats: Adjacent lung had a median roughly 61 of the 100 largest tumor clones. One tumor region alone was sequenced, and heterogeneity therefore remains possible. The greatest T cell clonality was found in uninvolved adjacent lung (higher than in tumor). With higher T cell density in blood came longer overall survival.

The chain has TRBV6-5 and TRBJ1-5, with no clear D. The sequence derives from a man aged 18-55 years with stage I lung adenocarcinoma. This material consisted of peripheral blood, taken before any cancer treatment. Written as DNA, the CDR3 is TGTGCCAGCAGTTATCCCCCGATGGATCAGCCCCAGCATTTT. Encoded protein: CASSYPPMDQPQHF.